Presented here are 15 T cell receptor beta chains from one specimen sequenced in a study of post-analysis software for immune sequencing data. Study results and caveats: Four or five TRBV segments were more frequent in patients than controls; TRBV5-6, TRBV5-1 and TRBV20-1 belonged to this group.

Antigens of these TCRs are unknown. Prepared libraries of TCR beta cDNA carried unique molecular identifiers. In TCRdb, the PCR reads were re-called with MiXCR into one record per CDR3 protein. This table has more than 450,000 distinct CDR3 sequences, roughly 34% appearing once. Sequenced: blood. Receptors were obtained from a girl aged 2-17 years with multiple sclerosis.

This sequence joins TRBV5-1 and TRBJ2-5, with 7 bases fitting TRBD1. With 0 bases clipped from V and 0 bases from J, the junction kept 5 bases outside the gene matches. The germline gives CDR1 SGHRS, CDR2 YFSETQ. CDR3 size: 16 residues. In DNA form, the CDR3 reads TGCGCCAGCAGCTTGGTAGGGACAGCGTACCAAGAGACCCAGTACTTC. The encoded protein is CASSLVGTAYQETQYF.

The chain carries TRBV4-1 and TRBJ2-1, with D perhaps matching TRBD1 (6 bases). V shed 1 base and J shed 9 bases, with 10 bases lying between them. Germline lookup yields CDR1 MGHRA and CDR2 YSYEKL. The CDR3 runs to 13 residues. DNA of the CDR3: TGCGCCAGCAGCCAAGGGACAGTTGGTGAGCAGTTCTTC. This gives the protein CASSQGTVGEQFF.

This clonotype appeared a few times. The CDR3 DNA follows: TGTGCCAGCAGCGGACTGACTAGCGGGGTAGAGACCCAGTACTTC. Translating gives CASSGLTSGVETQYF. The chain recombines TRBV6-5 with TRBJ2-5; 11 bases agree with TRBD2. The V and J ends lost 6 bases and 4 bases, in that order; junction bases with no gene match: 7. Germline V gene sequence: CDR1 MNHEY, CDR2 SVGAGI. The length of the CDR3 is 15 residues.

This clonotype was seen ten or more times. A junction end diverges from the germline sequence, so it may reflect a read error. The CDR3 sequence: CASSSRTDTQYF. The CDR3 coding sequence is TGTGCCAGCAGCTCCCGTACAGATACGCAGTATTTT. The chain employs TRBV5-1 and TRBJ2-3; D is uncertain. The CDR3 has 12 residues. Germline V gene sequence: CDR1 SGHRS, CDR2 YFSETQ.

This clonotype was seen ten or more times. This sequence joins TRBV27 and TRBJ2-7, with D unresolved. The CDR3 spans 11 residues. From germline, CDR1 is MNHEY and CDR2 SMNVEV (reference sequence). The V end lost 6 bases, the J end lost 2 bases, and 5 bases lay between the germline ends. This CDR3 is CASRNTYEQYF. The DNA of the CDR3 is TGTGCCAGCAGGAACACCTACGAGCAGTACTTC.

In this sample, this clonotype turned up a few times. The rearrangement joins TRBV7-2 to TRBJ1-2, with 7 bases identical to TRBD1. Germline V gene data show CDR1 as SGHTA and CDR2 as FQGNSA. The CDR3 is 14 amino acids. Trimming cost V 3 bases and J 7 bases; bases outside gene matches: 8. DNA for the CDR3: TGTGCCAGCAGCTTTCGACAGGGCTTGATTGGCTACACCTTC. Amino acid sequence: CASSFRQGLIGYTF.

The sample holds a few counts of this clonotype. The V and J genes are TRBV7-9 and TRBJ2-7; 9 bases fit TRBD1. CDR1 and CDR2 from the germline V gene are SEHNR and FQNEAQ (reference sequence). V was clipped by 5 bases and J by 1 base; unmatched bases: 12. This CDR3 is 17 amino acids long. In DNA form, the CDR3 reads TGTGCCAGCAGCCCAAATCTTCACGGGACAGGGTCCTACGAGCAGTACTTC. Amino acids: CASSPNLHGTGSYEQYF.

The chain joins TRBV20-1 to TRBJ2-1, with 10 nucleotides matching TRBD1. V shed 5 bases, J shed 0 bases, and the junction held 10 bases outside the gene matches. CDR1 and CDR2 (germline): DFQATT, SNEGSKA (reference sequence). The CDR3 runs to 17 residues. This CDR3 reads CSAAGTGVSISYNEQFF. The CDR3 DNA reads TGCAGTGCTGCCGGGACAGGGGTGTCTATCTCCTACAATGAGCAGTTCTTC.

The chain is built from TRBV12-5 and TRBJ2-3, with unresolved D. The CDR3 contains 14 residues. The germline V gene encodes CDR1 LGHNT and CDR2 FRNRAP. The V end was cut by 2 bases, the J end by 1 base, with 7 bases between. The CDR3 DNA follows: TGTGCTAGTGGTTTGTACGGACGCACAGATACGCAGTATTTT. Translating it yields CASGLYGRTDTQYF.

The sample holds a few counts of this clonotype. The gene calls are TRBV20-1 and TRBJ1-1, with D hard to call. This CDR3 region has 12 residues. Trimming removed 4 bases at V and 4 bases at J, with 10 bases between. CDR1 and CDR2 from the germline V gene are DFQATT and SNEGSKA (reference sequence). The CDR3 loop reads CSAKRASTEAFF. CDR3 DNA: TGCAGTGCTAAACGGGCGAGCACTGAAGCTTTCTTT.

V and J are TRBV15 and TRBJ2-2; D might be TRBD1 or TRBD2, each matching 5 bases. Looked up from germline, CDR1 is LNHNV and CDR2 is YYDKDF (reference sequence). The CDR3 runs to 14 residues. The V gene lost 0 bases and the J gene lost 4 bases, with 6 bases spanning the gap. The CDR3 protein is CATSRDGGTGELFF. The CDR3 region has the DNA TGTGCCACCAGCAGAGATGGGGGCACCGGGGAGCTGTTTTTT.

The chain couples TRBV29-1 to TRBJ2-1; D possibly matches TRBD1 or TRBD2 (5 bases each). Germline V CDR1 and CDR2: SQVTM, ANQGSEA. This CDR3 comprises 14 residues. V dropped 7 bases and J dropped 2 bases, with 15 bases sitting between them. CDR3 amino acids: CSGAPGPTYNEQFF. The CDR3 DNA is TGCAGCGGGGCGCCGGGACCTACCTACAATGAGCAGTTCTTC.

The chain joins TRBV29-1 to TRBJ2-1, with D possibly being TRBD1 or TRBD2 (5 bases each). CDR3 length: 12 amino acids. Trimming removed 7 bases at V and 5 bases at J, with 12 bases between. CDR1 is SQVTM and CDR2 is ANQGSEA in the germline V gene. CDR3: CSGGWGNNEQFF. CDR3 coding DNA: TGCAGCGGGGGTTGGGGGAACAATGAGCAGTTCTTC.

The gene calls are TRBV29-1 and TRBJ2-7, with 7 bases identical to TRBD2. This CDR3 has 13 residues. Germline loops: CDR1 SQVTM, CDR2 ANQGSEA. The V and J ends lost 6 bases and 2 bases, in that order; junction bases with no gene match: 7. The CDR3 loop is CSVRDGTTYEQYF. CDR3 nucleotide sequence: TGCAGCGTGAGGGACGGGACTACCTACGAGCAGTACTTC.

This clonotype was seen a few times. The chain links TRBV12-3 or TRBV12-4 to TRBJ1-3; TRBD1 aligns across 7 bases. CDR3 length: 16 residues. V was clipped by 3 bases and J by 0 bases; unmatched bases: 5. CDR3 DNA sequence: TGTGCCAGCAGTTTGGTACAGGGGCCCTCTGGAAACACCATATATTTT. Its translation: CASSLVQGPSGNTIYF.